Presented here are 10 T cell receptor beta chains from one specimen sequenced in a study of pediatric ulcerative colitis. Rectal tissue came from one to two pinch biopsies taken at colonoscopy. Profiling relied on immunoSEQ multiplex PCR, and the TCRdb table lists in-frame clones only, not all of them. The sample holds about 22,000 clones, 71% seen once. The sample comprised gut tissue. These receptors were collected from a boy aged 5 to 17 with severe ulcerative colitis.

CDR3 sequence reads: CAISESSLNTEAFF. The DNA for the CDR3 is TGTGCCATCAGTGAGTCGAGTCTGAACACTGAAGCTTTCTTT. The rearrangement uses TRBV10-3 and TRBJ1-1; D gene uncertain. CDR3 length: 14 amino acids. CDR1 and CDR2 from the germline V gene are ENHRY and SYGVKD. Trimming took off 0 bases at V and 0 bases at J, with 5 bases between the two ends.

The chain employs TRBV5-6 and TRBJ2-7, with D uncertain. With 0 bases removed from V and 1 base from J, the gap between germline ends came to 11 bases. Germline V lookup: CDR1 SGHDT, CDR2 YYEEEE. This CDR3 is built from 15 residues. CDR3 coding DNA: TGTGCCAGCAGCTTGGGTCCCATCTATTCCTACGAGCAGTACTTC. Its protein product is CASSLGPIYSYEQYF.

The rearrangement links TRBV6-5 to TRBJ2-7; perhaps TRBD2 as D (6 bases). Trimming pared 5 bases from V and 6 bases from J, leaving 11 bases between. The CDR3 extends over 12 amino acids. Germline assignment: CDR1 MNHEY and CDR2 SVGAGI. The chain's CDR3 is CASSEGLSEQYF. DNA for the CDR3: TGTGCCAGCAGTGAGGGACTCTCCGAGCAGTACTTC.

The J gene is TRBJ2-7, the V gene TRBV7-9; TRBD1 matches at 7 bases. Trimming cost V 4 bases and J 5 bases; bases outside gene matches: 8. Germline CDR1 and CDR2: SEHNR and FQNEAQ (reference sequence). The CDR3 is 14 amino acids. The CDR3 DNA is TGTGCCAGCAGCTCCGGGACAGCCCACGACGAGCAGTACTTC. It encodes CASSSGTAHDEQYF.

J is TRBJ2-7 and V is TRBV5-5, with TRBD1 matching over 8 bases. This CDR3 has 15 residues. Looked up from germline, CDR1 is SGHKS and CDR2 is YYEKEE (reference sequence). V was clipped by 0 bases and J by 2 bases; unmatched bases: 4. CDR3 region: CASSLGGTGTYEQYF. DNA for the CDR3: TGTGCCAGCAGCTTGGGGGGGACAGGCACCTACGAGCAGTACTTC.

V usage is TRBV7-9 and J usage is TRBJ1-1, with D possibly matching TRBD1 (5 bases). V was cut by 1 base and J by 7 bases, with 16 bases left in between. CDR3 length: 15 amino acids. Germline values: CDR1 SEHNR, CDR2 FQNEAQ (reference sequence). CDR3 nucleotides: TGTGCCAGCAGCTTAGGACGCGGGGGTGGCCTTGAAGCTTTCTTT. It yields the protein CASSLGRGGGLEAFF. The variable domain in full, with the rest retrieved from reference TRBV7-9 and TRBJ1-1, is DTGVSQNPRHKITKRGQNVTFRCDPISEHNRLYWYRQTLGQGPEFLTYFQNEAQLEKSRLLSDRFSAERPKGSFSTLEIQRTEQGDSAMYLCASSLGRGGGLEAFFGQGTRLTVV.

The gene calls are TRBV19 and TRBJ2-7, with a tentative D call TRBD2 (6 bases). Germline assignment: CDR1 LNHDA and CDR2 SQIVND (reference sequence). The germline V and J ends were trimmed by 5 bases and 0 bases, with 14 bases remaining between them. The CDR3 has 15 residues. The CDR3: CASSPQAGSSYEQYF. CDR3 DNA: TGTGCCAGTAGTCCACAGGCGGGGAGCTCCTACGAGCAGTACTTC.

This clone has more than one count but fewer than ten. V is TRBV7-8 and J is TRBJ1-2; maybe TRBD1 (5 bases). This CDR3 has 16 residues. V lost 8 bases and J 7 bases, leaving 26 bases between the germline ends. In germline, CDR1 is SGHVS, CDR2 FQNEAQ. Written as DNA, the CDR3 is TGTGCCAGCGACACCGTTCGATCGGGGCGAGGTCGTGGCTACACCTTC. Translated: CASDTVRSGRGRGYTF.

This chain connects TRBV5-6 to TRBJ2-2; weak D call: TRBD2 (6 bases). V dropped 2 bases and J dropped 2 bases, with 16 bases sitting between them. This CDR3 contains 17 residues. Per the germline V gene, CDR1 is SGHDT and CDR2 is YYEEEE. Here the CDR3 reads CASSLVSGRFNTGELFF. The CDR3 nucleotides are TGTGCCAGCAGCTTAGTCTCGGGGAGGTTCAACACCGGGGAGCTGTTTTTT.

This clone was seen more than once but under ten times. The V call is TRBV2, the J call TRBJ2-5; no firm D call. V lost 11 bases and J 4 bases, leaving 11 bases between the germline ends. The CDR3 spans 11 residues. Germline values: CDR1 SNHLY, CDR2 FYNNEI. The CDR3 DNA reads as TGTGCCTGCGGTTTAGGAGAGACCCAGTACTTC. It codes for CACGLGETQYF.